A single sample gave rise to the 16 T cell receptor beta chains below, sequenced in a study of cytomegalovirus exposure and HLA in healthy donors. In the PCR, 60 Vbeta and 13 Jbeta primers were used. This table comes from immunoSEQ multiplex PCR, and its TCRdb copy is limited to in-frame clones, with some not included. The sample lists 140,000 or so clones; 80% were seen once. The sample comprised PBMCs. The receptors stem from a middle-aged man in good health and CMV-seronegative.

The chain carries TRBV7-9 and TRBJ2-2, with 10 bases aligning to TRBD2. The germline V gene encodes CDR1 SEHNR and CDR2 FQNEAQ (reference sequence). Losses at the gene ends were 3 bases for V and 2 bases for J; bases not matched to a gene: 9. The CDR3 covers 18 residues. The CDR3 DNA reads TGTGCCAGCAGCTTCCTGAGCGGGGGGGTTTTTAACACCGGGGAGCTGTTTTTT. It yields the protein CASSFLSGGVFNTGELFF.

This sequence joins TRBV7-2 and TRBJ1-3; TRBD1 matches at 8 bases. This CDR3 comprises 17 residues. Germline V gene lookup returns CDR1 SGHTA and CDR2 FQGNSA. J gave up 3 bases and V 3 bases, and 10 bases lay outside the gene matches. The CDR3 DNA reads TGTGCCAGCAGCTTGCGCCGTGACAGGGGAATTGGAAACACCATATATTTT. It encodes CASSLRRDRGIGNTIYF. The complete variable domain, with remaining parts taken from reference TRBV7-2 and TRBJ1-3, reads GAGVSQSPSNKVTEKGKDVELRCDPISGHTALYWYRQSLGQGLEFLIYFQGNSAPDKSGLPSDRFSAERTGGSVSTLTIQRTQQEDSAVYLCASSLRRDRGIGNTIYFGEGSWLTVV.

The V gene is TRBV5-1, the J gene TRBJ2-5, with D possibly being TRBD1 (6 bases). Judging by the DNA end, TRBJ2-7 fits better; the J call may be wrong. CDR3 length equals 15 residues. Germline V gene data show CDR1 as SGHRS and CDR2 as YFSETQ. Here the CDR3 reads CASSLIGQGNYEQYF. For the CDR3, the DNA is TGCGCCAGCAGCTTGATTGGGCAGGGGAACTACGAGCAGTACTTC.

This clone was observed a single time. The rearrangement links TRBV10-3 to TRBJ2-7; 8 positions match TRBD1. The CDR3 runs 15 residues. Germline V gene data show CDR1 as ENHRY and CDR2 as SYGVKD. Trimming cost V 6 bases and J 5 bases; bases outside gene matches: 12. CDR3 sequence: CAISLRTGTGNEQYF. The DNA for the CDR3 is TGTGCCATCAGCCTAAGGACAGGGACGGGTAACGAGCAGTACTTC.

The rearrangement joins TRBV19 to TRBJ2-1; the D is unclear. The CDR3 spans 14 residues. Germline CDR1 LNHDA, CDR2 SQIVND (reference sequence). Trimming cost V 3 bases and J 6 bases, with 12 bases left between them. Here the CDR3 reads CASSIGGSINEQFF. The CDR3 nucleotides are TGTGCCAGTAGTATCGGCGGTTCGATCAATGAGCAGTTCTTC. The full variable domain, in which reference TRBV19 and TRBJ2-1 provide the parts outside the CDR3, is DGGITQSPKYLFRKEGQNVTLSCEQNLNHDAMYWYRQDPGQGLRLIYYSQIVNDFQKGDIAEGYSVSREKKESFPLTVTSAQKNPTAFYLCASSIGGSINEQFFGPGTRLTVL.

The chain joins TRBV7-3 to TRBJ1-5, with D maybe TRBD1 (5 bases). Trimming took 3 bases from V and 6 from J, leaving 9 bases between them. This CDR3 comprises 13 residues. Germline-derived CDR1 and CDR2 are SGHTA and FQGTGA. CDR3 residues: CASSFVGGQPQHF. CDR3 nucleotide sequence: TGTGCCAGCAGCTTTGTGGGGGGTCAGCCCCAGCATTTT.

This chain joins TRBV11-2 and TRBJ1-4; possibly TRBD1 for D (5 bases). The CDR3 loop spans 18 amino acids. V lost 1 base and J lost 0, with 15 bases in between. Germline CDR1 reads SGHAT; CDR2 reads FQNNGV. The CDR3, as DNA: TGTGCCAGCAGCTTAGTAGGGCAGGGAATTGCAACTAATGAAAAACTGTTTTTT. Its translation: CASSLVGQGIATNEKLFF.

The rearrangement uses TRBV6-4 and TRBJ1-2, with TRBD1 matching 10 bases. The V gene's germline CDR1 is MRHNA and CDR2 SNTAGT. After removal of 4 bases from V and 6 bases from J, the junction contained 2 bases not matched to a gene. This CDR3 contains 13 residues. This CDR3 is CASSVGTGDGYTF. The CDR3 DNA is TGTGCCAGCAGTGTAGGGACAGGGGATGGCTACACCTTC.

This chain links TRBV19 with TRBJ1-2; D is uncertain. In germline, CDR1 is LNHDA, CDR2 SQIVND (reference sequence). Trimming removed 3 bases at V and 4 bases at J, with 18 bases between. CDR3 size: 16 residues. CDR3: CASSMGGAGPSYGYTF. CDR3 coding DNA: TGTGCCAGTAGTATGGGAGGAGCTGGCCCTTCCTATGGCTACACCTTC.

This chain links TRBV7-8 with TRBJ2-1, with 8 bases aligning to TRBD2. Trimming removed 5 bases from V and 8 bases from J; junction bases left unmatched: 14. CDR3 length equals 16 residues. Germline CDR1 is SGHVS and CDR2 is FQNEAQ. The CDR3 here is CASSPPFGSGVDEQFF. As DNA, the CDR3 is TGTGCCAGCAGCCCCCCTTTCGGTAGCGGGGTCGATGAGCAGTTCTTC.

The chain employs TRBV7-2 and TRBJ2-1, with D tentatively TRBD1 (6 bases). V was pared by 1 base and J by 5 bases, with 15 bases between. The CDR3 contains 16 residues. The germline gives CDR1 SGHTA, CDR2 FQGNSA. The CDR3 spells CASSLVHRDFHNEQFF. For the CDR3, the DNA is TGTGCCAGCAGCTTAGTGCACAGGGATTTCCACAATGAGCAGTTCTTC.

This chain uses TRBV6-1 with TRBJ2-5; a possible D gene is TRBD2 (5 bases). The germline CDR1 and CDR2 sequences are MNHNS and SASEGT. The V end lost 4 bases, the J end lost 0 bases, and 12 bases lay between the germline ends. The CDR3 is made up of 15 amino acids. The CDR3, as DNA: TGTGCCAGCAGTGGGGGAGTAGCTTACCAAGAGACCCAGTACTTC. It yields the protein CASSGGVAYQETQYF.

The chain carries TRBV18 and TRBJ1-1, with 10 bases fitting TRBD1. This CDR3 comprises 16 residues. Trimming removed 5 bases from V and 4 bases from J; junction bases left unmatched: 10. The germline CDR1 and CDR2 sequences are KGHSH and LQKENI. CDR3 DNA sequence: TGTGCCAGCTCAAAAATCCCCGGACAGGGGGGCACTGAAGCTTTCTTT. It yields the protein CASSKIPGQGGTEAFF.

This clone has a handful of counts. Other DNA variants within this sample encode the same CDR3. In DNA form, the CDR3 reads TGCGCCAGCAGCTTGGATCGCGGAAGCAATCAGCCCCAGCATTTT. Residues: CASSLDRGSNQPQHF. This chain connects TRBV5-1 to TRBJ1-5; D is uncertain. The CDR3 runs 15 residues. CDR1 and CDR2 (germline): SGHRS, YFSETQ. The V and J ends lost 0 bases and 1 base respectively, with 8 bases between them.

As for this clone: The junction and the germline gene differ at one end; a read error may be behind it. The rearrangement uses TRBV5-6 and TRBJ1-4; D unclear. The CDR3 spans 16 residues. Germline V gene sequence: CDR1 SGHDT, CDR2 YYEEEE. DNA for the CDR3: TGTGCCAGCAGCTTCCTAGGTTCTGCAACTACTGAAAAACTGTTTTTT. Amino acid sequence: CASSFLGSATTEKLFF. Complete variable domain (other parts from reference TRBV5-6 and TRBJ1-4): DAGVTQSPTHLIKTRGQQVTLRCSPKSGHDTVSWYQQALGQGPQFIFQYYEEEERQRGNFPDRFSGHQFPNYSSELNVNALLLGDSALYLCASSFLGSATTEKLFFGSGTQLSVL.

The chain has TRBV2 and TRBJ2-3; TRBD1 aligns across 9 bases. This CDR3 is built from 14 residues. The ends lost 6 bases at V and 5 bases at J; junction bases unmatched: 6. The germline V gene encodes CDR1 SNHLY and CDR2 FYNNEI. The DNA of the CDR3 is TGTGCCAGCAGGGCGGGACAGGGTATAGATACGCAGTATTTT. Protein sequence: CASRAGQGIDTQYF.